This T cell receptor (beta chain) was obtained from a study of blood T cells in healthy people across ages (dated by TCRdb to 2015 to 2017). Regarding the research as a whole: Template switching captured roughly one uniquely barcoded TCR beta cDNA molecule per two T cells in model experiments. To track age-related changes in TCR beta repertoire diversity, the study relied on deep sequencing normalized with unique cDNA molecular identifiers. To avoid experimental bias, donors of different ages were distributed randomly across sequencing lanes. Two additional independent replicas of 1 million unique cDNA reads from the same blood draw were analyzed for two donors (one aged 18 to 30 and one aged 80 or older). Four age groups were formed from the donors: young (average 16 years), middle-aged (around 40), aged (62) and long-lived (around 82). What the authors observed across the whole study: Observed TCR beta diversity per million T cells fell roughly linearly with age, and a significant reduction was already apparent by age around 40. The percentage of naive T cells measured by flow cytometry correlated strongly with observed TCR beta diversity. Bulk unsorted PBMC profiling prevented conclusive comparison of naive and antigen-experienced compartments. The long-lived group showed more naive CD4+ T cells, fewer expanded clones and increased TCR diversity than the aged group, suggesting age selection. Estimates of total diversity from one million sequenced T cells were regarded as lower bounds and underestimates. Because donor CMV infection status was unknown, age-related changes in expanded clonotypes were potentially confounded.

CDR1 SSHAT and CDR2 FNYEAQ were looked up in the germline V gene (reference sequence). The CDR3 runs 15 residues from the cysteine to the phenylalanine. Here the CDR3 DNA is all that survives: 45 bases in frame from base 1. The sample holds a few counts of this clonotype. Which antigen it targets is not known. At one end, the junction sequence differs from germline, possibly due to a read error. The donors were around 39 Caucasian individuals from Russia, aged about 6 to 95 years, who were systemically healthy. Each donor gave ten milliliters of peripheral blood, collected into EDTA-treated Vacutainer tubes. PBMCs were isolated by Ficoll-Paque density-gradient centrifugation, with at least 6.5 million obtained per sample. Trizol reagent was used to extract total RNA from the PBMCs, yielding at least 6 micrograms per sample. The percentages of naive CD45RAhigh/CD27high T cells were determined by flow cytometry on a PBMC aliquot from every donor.

Receptor amplification or capture employed 5' RACE. The reads were generated on an Illumina HiSeq 2500. A second PCR of roughly 7 to 11 cycles was performed with a sample-barcoded 5' primer and a J-beta primer mix. A unique molecular identifier was introduced onto each TCR beta cDNA molecule by a template-switch 5' adaptor carrying 12 random nucleotides. Each sample yielded at least 3 million CDR3-containing paired-end reads. First-strand cDNA synthesis was performed from all RNA using the Mint cDNA synthesis kit, with priming by a TRBC-specific oligonucleotide. After uracil-DNA glycosylase treatment, a first 18-cycle PCR used universal primers M1SS and BC2_uni_R on all cDNA. The original pipeline was this. For normalization, 1 million high-quality reads were randomly selected from each sample, with every read carrying a distinct molecular identifier. Reads with shared molecular identifiers were discarded instead of being binned into consensus sequences. MiTCR, run with a Q25 quality threshold and the strictest error-elimination algorithm, handled CDR3 identification, clonotype clustering and error correction. A nonparametric unseen species model with Euler transformation was used to estimate a lower bound on total TCR beta diversity. TCRdb passed the public sequencing reads through fastp at Q25 and MiXCR, retaining productive beta sequences. Rows are combined by CDR3 protein, so each entry shows the most common genes and DNA. TCRdb's processing, not the study's, gives the V and J calls here. For this sample there are 650,000 to 950,000 distinct CDR3 sequences; under 45% appear just once. The ten largest make up around 21% of the sample.

The source of this sequence is a man in his sixties in good health. What was sequenced was blood. The V and J segments used are TRBV7-7 and TRBJ2-5; D gene: possibly TRBD2, on 6 matching bases. Here is the DNA: TGTGCTAGCAGCTTATTTGATGGGAGGCAAGAGACCCAGTACTTC. Translated, it reads CASSLFDGRQETQYF. The CDR3 plus the reference TRBV7-7 and TRBJ2-5 genes for the other parts give the full variable domain: GAGVSQSPRYKVTKRGQDVTLRCDPISSHATLYWYQQALGQGPEFLTYFNYEAQPDKSGLPSDRFSAERPEGSISTLTIQRTEQRDSAMYRCASSLFDGRQETQYFGPGTRLLVL.